The TCR beta chain described here comes from a study of cytomegalovirus exposure and HLA in healthy donors. Study-wide results and caveats: A later analysis revealed that TCR association rates differed between HLA loci, peaking at DRB1 and bottoming out at HLA-C.

V was clipped by 0 bases and J by 4 bases, with 7 bases between them. Germline V gene lookup returns CDR1 SGHRS and CDR2 YFSETQ. The CDR3 runs 13 residues. Turning to this clone: Its matching antigen is unknown. This same CDR3 is encoded by further DNA sequences in the sample.

Researchers ran the PCR with 60 Vbeta and 13 Jbeta primers. Sequenced by immunoSEQ multiplex PCR; TCRdb stores in-frame clones only, minus some. The sample carries approximately 100,000 clones, roughly 82% recorded once. The receptor was derived from a man in his forties or fifties in good health and CMV-seronegative. Specimen: PBMCs. The rearrangement uses TRBV5-1 and TRBJ1-2; D ambiguous. The CDR3 DNA follows: TGCGCCAGCAGCTTGGCCGGGAGCTATGGCTACACCTTC. It is translated as CASSLAGSYGYTF.